The source of this TCR beta chain is a study of T cell responses to AZD1222 COVID-19 vaccine. The CDR3 loop spans 15 amino acids. Germline values: CDR1 MNHNS, CDR2 SASEGT. Trimming shortened V by 1 base and J by 5 bases, and 14 bases separated the two germline ends. TCRdb keeps only in-frame clones here, not all; method: immunoSEQ multiplex PCR. This sample has roughly 200,000 clones, with approximately 92% found just once. The specimen comprised peripheral blood, sampled 28 days after the second dose of the MenACWY control vaccine. This chain links TRBV6-1 with TRBJ1-2; TRBD1 might be the D (5 bases). This clonotype was obtained from an adult who received the MenACWY meningococcal vaccine as a control. The CDR3 DNA follows: TGTGCCAGCAGTGAAGTCTTTCAGGGAGGATATGGCTACACCTTC. Amino acids: CASSEVFQGGYGYTF.